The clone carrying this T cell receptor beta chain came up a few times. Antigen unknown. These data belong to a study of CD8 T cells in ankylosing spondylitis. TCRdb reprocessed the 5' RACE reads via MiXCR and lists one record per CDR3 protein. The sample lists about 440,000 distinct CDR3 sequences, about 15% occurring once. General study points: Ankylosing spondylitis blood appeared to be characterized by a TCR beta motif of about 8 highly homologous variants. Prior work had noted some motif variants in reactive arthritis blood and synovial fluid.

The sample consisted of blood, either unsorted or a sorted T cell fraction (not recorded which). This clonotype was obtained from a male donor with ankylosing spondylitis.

Written as DNA, the CDR3 is TGCGCCAGCAGCCTCGGGACCCCAGGGGAAAAACTGTTTTTT. Protein: CASSLGTPGEKLFF. The V and J genes are TRBV5-1 and TRBJ1-4, with a tentative D call TRBD1 (5 bases). Trimming cost V 4 bases and J 8 bases, with 15 bases left between them. The CDR3 totals 14 residues. Germline V gene lookup returns CDR1 SGHRS and CDR2 YFSETQ.